This TCR beta chain stems from a study of blood T cell repertoires in COVID-19 (dated by TCRdb to 2018 to 2021). Describing the broader study: Samples covering the acute and convalescent phases of COVID-19 were provided by collaborators in the United States, Italy and Spain. HLA class I and class II types, where available, came from metadata supplied by the sample provider rather than from assay-based typing. The samples were drawn from the first 160 participants of the ongoing ImmuneRACE study and from 950 to 1,500 subjects provided by 6 global collaborators. Subjects who had been exposed to COVID-19, were actively infected with it, or had recovered from it provided the deeply sampled blood TCRbeta repertoires that made up the dataset. The repertoires were made available in a free public database intended to serve as a resource for research on the immune response to SARS-CoV-2. The material from the prospective study consisted of cDNA or gDNA derived from T cells, B-cell-depleted T cells, or PBMCs. Nearly every sample came with metadata listing a de-identified subject ID, COVID-19 status, age in years and sex.

In Seattle, one collaborating source enrolled patients while the infection was active and tracked those patients longitudinally over the course of disease. Collaborating institutions collected whole blood in K2EDTA tubes following their own protocols. For TCRbeta analysis, collaborators shipped samples in one of three forms: frozen whole blood, isolated PBMCs, or DNA extracted from either of those sample types. Summary of the overall study and its limitations: Clinical and demographic metadata were provided uncurated, with the amount varying by source and participant.

Details on this clone: Which antigen it targets is not known. No qualities accompany the bases; no much larger clone lies one base away. The same CDR3 also results from other DNA sequences found in this sample.

TCRbeta CDR3 regions were amplified from genomic DNA by means of the immunoSEQ Assay, a bias-controlled multiplex PCR. On the study's bioinformatics: Within the assay, amplification of reference gene primers was used to estimate how many nucleated cells each sample contained. To quantify the absolute abundance of each unique TCRbeta CDR3 rearrangement, sequence reads were collapsed and filtered. Productive Simpson clonality was computed per sample as the square root of Simpson's diversity index over productive rearrangements. TCRdb holds this immuneACCESS table with in-frame rearrangements only. Some clones are missing; in checked studies, unresolved V genes explain under half, and the rest has no known cause. Clone size and V and J calls were adopted from that table, with D and trimming inferred from the DNA. For this sample the table gives about 420,000 clones, of which around 90% were detected only once. In total, the top ten clones hold 0.8% to 0.85% of the sample.

There are 13 amino acids in the CDR3, from cysteine to phenylalanine inclusive. Only CDR3 DNA remains: 39 bases, in frame from the first base. V is trimmed back by 3 bases and J by 4 bases, and the junction contains 0 bases that no gene match accounts for. Based on the germline V gene, the CDR1 and CDR2 sequences are SGHVS and FQNEAQ. The V gene is TRBV7-8 and the J gene is TRBJ2-7, and 10 junctional nucleotides match TRBD1. The sample taken for sequencing was peripheral blood. This clonotype was sampled from a man between 18 and 35 years old with COVID-19, enrolled during active disease. Read as DNA, the sequence is TGTGCCAGCAGCTTGGACAGGGGGTACGAGCAGTACTTC. Its translation reads: CASSLDRGYEQYF.